This paragraph covers one TCR beta chain sequence. Its antigen is unknown. These data belong to a study of T cells expressing NK-cell markers. Study-level findings and limits: Leadership of the CD3+CD56-NKG2C+ fraction also belonged to these clonotypes in a handful of donors. Unclear, still, was the HCMV specificity of the expanded NKG2C+ T cell clones.

What made the TCR beta cDNA was 5'RACE template switching with UMIs. TCRdb reworked the 5' RACE reads into one entry per CDR3 protein, no DNA. This repertoire includes under 500,000 distinct CDR3 sequences. There are 15 residues in the CDR3. Sequenced sample: blood T cells: a sorted CD56 or NKG2C T cell subset, CD4+ or CD8+ T cells, or bulk PBMC T cells (not recorded which). J is TRBJ1-4 and V is TRBV12-3 or TRBV12-4; TCRdb returns TRBD1, unconfirmable since there is no DNA. The TCR was taken from a woman aged 18-70 years in good health. The CDR3 protein is CASSLAVRVFEKLFF.